Included here is one T cell receptor beta chain sequence, with context. Its antigen is unknown. This table comes from immunoSEQ multiplex PCR, and its TCRdb copy is limited to in-frame clones, with some not included. The sample lists more than 35,000 clones, roughly 79% occurring once. These data belong to a study of a mutant IDH1 vaccine in newly diagnosed glioma. Study background: Most patients had received both radiotherapy and temozolomide, the prior options being radiotherapy, temozolomide, or both. Visit V12 was conducted at week 35 as the safety follow-up. Visit V13 came later, at week 47.

Time point here: week 35, safety follow-up. Vaccination used 300 ug of mutant IDH1 20-mer peptide per dose, with topical imiquimod. The vaccination schedule gave patients eight doses in weeks 1, 3, 5, 7, 11, 15, 19 and 23. New astrocytomas of WHO grade 3 or 4 that were IDH1-mutant and ATRX-lost were found in the donors. The germline CDR1 and CDR2 sequences are LNHDA and SQIVND (reference sequence). The CDR3 contains 13 residues. Trimming cost V 5 bases and J 6 bases, with 14 bases left between them. This clonotype was sampled from a woman aged 40 to 55 with glioma. Some clones in this sample may be carry-over from other donors' samples. The sample consisted of PBMCs, taken from a glioma patient whose treatment included an IDH1 peptide vaccine. This chain links TRBV19 with TRBJ2-7; no firm D call. The CDR3: CASSASHASEQYF. CDR3 coding DNA: TGTGCCAGTAGTGCCTCCCACGCGTCCGAGCAGTACTTC.